Listed here are 20 T cell receptor beta chains from one sample, sequenced in a study of molecular identifiers for immune sequencing clone quantification. Each CDR3 protein gets one entry after TCRdb re-called the PCR reads with MiXCR. Of about 500,000 distinct CDR3 sequences listed, 20% to 25% are singletons. Sequenced input: naive CD8+ T cells from blood, with Jurkat cell RNA spiked in. Subset noted: FACS-sorted CD8+CD4-CCR7+CD45RA+ naive T cells. The receptors originated from a human donor in good health. Some libraries in this study had Jurkat cell RNA spiked in.

This clonotype was counted ten times or more. V usage is TRBV6-4 and J usage is TRBJ1-1, with 8 bases matching TRBD1. Germline lookup yields CDR1 MRHNA and CDR2 SNTAGT. With 10 bases clipped from V and 1 base from J, the junction kept 11 bases outside the gene matches. CDR3 length: 15 amino acids. The CDR3 here is CAIPIPGQGNTEAFF. CDR3 coding DNA: TGTGCCATCCCAATCCCTGGACAGGGGAACACTGAAGCTTTCTTT.

The rearrangement joins TRBV6-2 or TRBV6-3 to TRBJ1-5; D is uncertain. Trimming left V 8 bases short and J 0 bases short, with 17 bases between. This CDR3 is built from 16 residues. The germline CDR1 and CDR2 sequences are MNHEY and SVGEGT. The CDR3 nucleotides are TGTGCCAGCGACCCGGCGAGAGAATATAGCAATCAGCCCCAGCATTTT. Translated: CASDPAREYSNQPQHF.

The rearrangement uses TRBV12-3 or TRBV12-4 and TRBJ2-7; weak D call: TRBD2 (6 bases). This CDR3 has 14 amino acids. Trimming took 5 bases from V and 6 from J, leaving 17 bases between them. This CDR3 is CASSPSLTSAEQYF. DNA of the CDR3: TGTGCCAGCAGTCCCAGCCTGACTAGTGCCGAGCAGTACTTC.

In regard to this clonotype: A much larger clone sits a single nucleotide away, making a read error possible. The chain combines TRBV14 with TRBJ2-3; TRBD2 matches 7 bases. The trim removed 6 bases at V and 7 bases at J, leaving 13 bases unmatched. Per the germline V gene, CDR1 is SGHDN and CDR2 is FVKESK. The CDR3 spans 15 residues. The CDR3 sequence: CASSLGGGRGYTQYF. CDR3 DNA sequence: TGTGCCAGCAGTCTCGGTGGCGGGAGAGGATATACGCAGTATTTT. Looking up the rest from reference TRBV14 and TRBJ2-3 gives the full variable domain: EAGVTQFPSHSVIEKGQTVTLRCDPISGHDNLYWYRRVMGKEIKFLLHFVKESKQDESGMPNNRFLAERTGGTYSTLKVQPAELEDSGVYFCASSLGGGRGYTQYFGPGTRLTVL.

The V and J genes are TRBV5-4 and TRBJ2-5; unclear D gene. Germline V gene data show CDR1 as SGHNT and CDR2 as YYREEE (reference sequence). Deletions cut 7 bases from V and 0 bases from J, with 13 bases between. CDR3 length equals 14 residues. The CDR3 DNA is TGTGCCAGCTACCATAGCCTAAACCAAGAGACCCAGTACTTC. Amino acid sequence: CASYHSLNQETQYF.

On this clonotype: This may be a read error: a much more frequent sequence differs by one nucleotide. This chain connects TRBV12-3 or TRBV12-4 to TRBJ2-7; 7 bases line up with TRBD2. This CDR3 is built from 11 residues. The CDR3 region has the DNA TGTGCCAGCGGTTTTGGGAGGGGGCAGTACTTC. Translation: CASGFGRGQYF.

The chain is built from TRBV27 and TRBJ2-7; D might be TRBD1 (6 bases). The CDR3 totals 12 residues. V lost 6 bases and J lost 3, with 9 bases in between. Germline V gene sequence: CDR1 MNHEY, CDR2 SMNVEV (reference sequence). CDR3 DNA: TGTGCCAGCAGGGACAGCCACTACGAGCAGTACTTC. Translated: CASRDSHYEQYF.

About this clonotype: The conserved closing phenylalanine or tryptophan is absent in this CDR3, likely reflecting a read error. The chain links TRBV28 to TRBJ2-5; 8 bases are shared with TRBD2. The trim removed 6 bases at V and 5 bases at J, leaving 8 bases unmatched. Germline CDR1 reads MDHEN; CDR2 reads SYDVKM. The CDR3 runs to 14 residues. The CDR3 region has the DNA TGTGCCAGCAGCAATGGGCGGGAGGTCGAGACCCAGTACCTC. It specifies CASSNGREVETQYL.

V usage is TRBV29-1 and J usage is TRBJ2-1; D is possibly TRBD2 (5 bases). The CDR3 runs to 14 residues. Germline CDR1 SQVTM, CDR2 ANQGSEA. V gave up 4 bases and J gave up 1 base, with 11 bases separating them. The CDR3 is CSVVLRASYNEQFF. For the CDR3, the DNA is TGCAGCGTTGTTTTGCGGGCATCCTACAATGAGCAGTTCTTC.

In its sample, this clonotype was seen many times. The rearrangement links TRBV27 to TRBJ1-5, with D maybe TRBD1 (5 bases). The V end lost 3 bases, the J end lost 5 bases, and 11 bases lay between the germline ends. Germline CDR1 reads MNHEY; CDR2 reads SMNVEV (reference sequence). The CDR3 extends over 14 amino acids. In nucleotides, the CDR3 is TGTGCCAGCAGTTTTTCACAGGCGTATCAGCCCCAGCATTTT. This sequence encodes CASSFSQAYQPQHF.

This clonotype was seen at least ten times. The chain couples TRBV4-3 to TRBJ1-1, with D possibly TRBD1 on 6 matching bases. V was trimmed by 3 bases and J by 4 bases, leaving 9 bases between them. This CDR3 region has 13 residues. CDR1 is LGHNA, CDR2 YSLEER, per germline. The CDR3 DNA is TGCGCCAGCAGCCATACAGGGATCACTGAAGCTTTCTTT. The encoded protein is CASSHTGITEAFF.

The V gene is TRBV12-3 or TRBV12-4, the J gene TRBJ2-7; TRBD1 agrees at 10 bases. This CDR3 region has 18 residues. Losses at the gene ends were 6 bases for V and 4 bases for J; bases not matched to a gene: 18. The CDR3 protein is CASSPGTGAFRGSYEQYF. DNA of the CDR3: TGTGCCAGCAGCCCCGGGACAGGGGCCTTCCGGGGGAGTTACGAGCAGTACTTC.

This clonotype was recorded at least ten times. The chain has TRBV7-9 and TRBJ2-3, with TRBD1 matching 8 bases. V lost 5 bases and J lost 2; bases outside the gene matches: 3. The CDR3 is made up of 14 amino acids. In germline, CDR1 is SEHNR, CDR2 FQNEAQ (reference sequence). CDR3 nucleotides: TGTGCCAGCAGCCAGGACAGGGACACAGATACGCAGTATTTT. Translation: CASSQDRDTDTQYF.

The rearrangement uses TRBV6-5 and TRBJ2-2; TRBD1 is a possible D gene (6 bases). This CDR3 contains 15 residues. V dropped 5 bases and J dropped 3 bases, with 13 bases sitting between them. Germline loops: CDR1 MNHEY, CDR2 SVGAGI. CDR3 sequence: CASSLRTDYTGELFF. The CDR3 DNA reads as TGTGCCAGCAGTCTACGGACAGACTACACCGGGGAGCTGTTTTTT.

This clonotype was counted many times. The rearrangement joins TRBV5-6 to TRBJ1-1; TRBD1 matches 8 bases. From germline, CDR1 is SGHDT and CDR2 YYEEEE. CDR3 length equals 14 residues. Unmatched junction bases numbered 9, after V lost 7 bases and J lost 4 bases. For the CDR3, the DNA is TGTGCCAGCTGTCAGGGGGCCGGTAGCACTGAAGCTTTCTTT. Protein sequence: CASCQGAGSTEAFF.

With respect to this clonotype: A much larger clone sits a single nucleotide away, making a read error possible. No conserved phenylalanine or tryptophan ends this CDR3, so it is likely a read error. The chain carries TRBV28 and TRBJ2-3; D unclear. The CDR3 has 13 amino acids. V shed 5 bases and J shed 6 bases, with 12 bases lying between them. CDR1 and CDR2 from the germline V gene are MDHEN and SYDVKM. The CDR3 nucleotides are TGTGCCAGCAGTCACTATACCACTGATACGCAGTATTTA. Protein product: CASSHYTTDTQYL.

CDR3 nucleotide sequence: TGTGCCAGCAGTTTAAATCCCGGAAGGCTGGGTATTGAGACCTACGAGCAGTACTTC. Translation: CASSLNPGRLGIETYEQYF. J is TRBJ2-7 and V is TRBV28, with D uncertain. The CDR3 loop spans 19 amino acids. Germline CDR1 reads MDHEN; CDR2 reads SYDVKM. Trimming removed 2 bases from V and 2 bases from J, with 25 bases in between. Based on the CDR3 plus reference TRBV28 and TRBJ2-7, the full variable domain is DVKVTQSSRYLVKRTGEKVFLECVQDMDHENMFWYRQDPGLGLRLIYFSYDVKMKEKGDIPEGYSVSREKKERFSLILESASTNQTSMYLCASSLNPGRLGIETYEQYFGPGTRLTVT.

In this sample, this clonotype turned up a few times. The rearrangement uses TRBV4-3 and TRBJ1-2; 8 nucleotides agree with TRBD1. The germline V gene encodes CDR1 LGHNA and CDR2 YSLEER. The CDR3 loop spans 15 amino acids. V lost 0 bases, J lost 3 bases, and 3 bases stayed unmatched. DNA of the CDR3: TGCGCCAGCAGCCAAGACAGGGGGCTTGACTATGGCTACACCTTC. Translation: CASSQDRGLDYGYTF.

CDR3 sequence: CASSRDNKNTEAFF. As DNA, the CDR3 is TGCGCCAGCAGTCGAGATAACAAGAACACTGAAGCTTTCTTT. The rearrangement links TRBV23-1 to TRBJ1-1; no clear D gene. TRBV23-1 is reported as an ORF; its role is uncertain. Trimming shortened V by 4 bases and J by 1 base, and 10 bases separated the two germline ends. This CDR3 is 14 amino acids long.

About this clonotype: A much more abundant neighbour one base away suggests this may be a read error. The rearrangement joins TRBV12-3 or TRBV12-4 to TRBJ2-7; the D call may be TRBD1 or TRBD2 (5 bases each). V was trimmed by 7 bases and J by 2 bases, leaving 9 bases between them. The CDR3 has 12 residues. The CDR3 coding sequence is TGTGCCAGCAAACTGGGACCCTACGAGCAGTACTTC. Residues: CASKLGPYEQYF.